The following is a T cell receptor (beta chain) sequence with its context. The antigen remains unidentified. This record belongs to a study of identical twins. The study, taken as a whole, reports: Beta out-of-frame twin sharing showed a weaker excess.

Trimming pared 6 bases from V and 6 bases from J, leaving 12 bases between. Germline V gene sequence: CDR1 DFQATT, CDR2 SNEGSKA (reference sequence). This CDR3 has 12 residues. Each cDNA held unique molecular identifiers, and template switching gave it a universal primer site. Each CDR3 protein is one row after TCRdb ran MiXCR on the 5' RACE reads. The sample includes under 500,000 distinct CDR3 sequences, roughly 13% seen only once; the top ten take approximately 1%. Separately, the same data were catalogued under a study of yellow fever vaccine responses in identical twins. That report notes: Among the twins, the vaccine T cell response reportedly seemed partly convergent and partly personalized.

Sequenced material: CD4+ T cells sorted from blood. The chain recombines TRBV20-1 with TRBJ2-1, with unresolved D. This clonotype was obtained from a woman aged 18-29 years in good health. The CDR3 spells CSALVTVNEQFF. CDR3 in DNA: TGCAGTGCATTAGTCACTGTCAATGAGCAGTTCTTC.